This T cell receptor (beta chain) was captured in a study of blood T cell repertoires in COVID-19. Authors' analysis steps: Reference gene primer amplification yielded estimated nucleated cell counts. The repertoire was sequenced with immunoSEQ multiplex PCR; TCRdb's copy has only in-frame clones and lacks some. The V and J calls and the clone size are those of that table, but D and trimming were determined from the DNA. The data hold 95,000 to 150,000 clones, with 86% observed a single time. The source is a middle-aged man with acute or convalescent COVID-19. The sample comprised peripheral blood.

The CDR3 here is CASSSYRTNSNYGYTF. The CDR3 region has the DNA TGTGCCAGCAGCTCTTACAGGACCAATTCTAACTATGGCTACACCTTC. V and J are TRBV5-6 and TRBJ1-2, with D perhaps matching TRBD1 (5 bases). V was cut by 3 bases and J by 0 bases, with 15 bases left in between. The CDR3 length is 16 residues. Germline-derived CDR1 and CDR2 are SGHDT and YYEEEE.